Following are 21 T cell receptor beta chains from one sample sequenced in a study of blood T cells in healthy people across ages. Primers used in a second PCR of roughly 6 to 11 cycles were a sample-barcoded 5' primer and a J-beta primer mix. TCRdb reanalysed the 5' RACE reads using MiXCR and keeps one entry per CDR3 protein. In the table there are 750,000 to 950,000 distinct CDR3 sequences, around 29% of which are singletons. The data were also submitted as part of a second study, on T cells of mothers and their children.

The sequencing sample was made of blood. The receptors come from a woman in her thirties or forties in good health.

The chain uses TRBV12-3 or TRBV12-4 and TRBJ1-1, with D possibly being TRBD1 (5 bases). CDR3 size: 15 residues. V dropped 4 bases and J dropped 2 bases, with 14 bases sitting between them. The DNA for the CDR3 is TGTGCCAGCAGTTCGACCGACAGCGCTAACACTGAAGCTTTCTTT. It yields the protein CASSSTDSANTEAFF.

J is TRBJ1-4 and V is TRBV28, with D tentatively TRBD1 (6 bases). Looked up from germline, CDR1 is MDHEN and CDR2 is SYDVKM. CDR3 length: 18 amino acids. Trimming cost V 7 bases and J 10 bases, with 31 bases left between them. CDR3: CASIGRAGDIVFPGKLFF. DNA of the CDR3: TGTGCCAGCATCGGAAGGGCGGGGGACATTGTCTTTCCGGGAAAACTGTTTTTT.

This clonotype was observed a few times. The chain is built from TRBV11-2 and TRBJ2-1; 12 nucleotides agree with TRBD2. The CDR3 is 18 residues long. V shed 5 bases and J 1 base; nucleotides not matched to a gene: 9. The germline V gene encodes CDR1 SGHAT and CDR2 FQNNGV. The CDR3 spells CASSGLAGGLTSYNEQFF. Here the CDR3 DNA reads TGTGCCAGCAGCGGCCTAGCGGGGGGGCTTACTTCCTACAATGAGCAGTTCTTC.

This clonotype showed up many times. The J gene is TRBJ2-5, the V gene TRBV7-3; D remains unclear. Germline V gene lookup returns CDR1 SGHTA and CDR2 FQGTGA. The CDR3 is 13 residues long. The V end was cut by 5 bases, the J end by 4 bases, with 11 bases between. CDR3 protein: CASSRREGETQYF. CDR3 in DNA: TGTGCCAGCAGCCGACGAGAAGGAGAGACCCAGTACTTC. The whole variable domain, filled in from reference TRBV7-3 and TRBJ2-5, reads GAGVSQTPSNKVTEKGKYVELRCDPISGHTALYWYRQSLGQGPEFLIYFQGTGAADDSGLPNDRFFAVRPEGSVSTLKIQRTERGDSAVYLCASSRREGETQYFGPGTRLLVL.

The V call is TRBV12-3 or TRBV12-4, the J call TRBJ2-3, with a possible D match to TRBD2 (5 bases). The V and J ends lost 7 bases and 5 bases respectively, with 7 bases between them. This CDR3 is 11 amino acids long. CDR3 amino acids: CASTSGDTQYF. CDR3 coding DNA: TGTGCCAGCACCAGCGGAGATACGCAGTATTTT.

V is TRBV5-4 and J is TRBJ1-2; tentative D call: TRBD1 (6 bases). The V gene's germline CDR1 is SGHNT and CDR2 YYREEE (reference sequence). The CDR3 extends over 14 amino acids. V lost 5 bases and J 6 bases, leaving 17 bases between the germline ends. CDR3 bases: TGTGCCAGCAGGAGGGGGAGTCTCATTGATGGCTACACCTTC. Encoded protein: CASRRGSLIDGYTF.

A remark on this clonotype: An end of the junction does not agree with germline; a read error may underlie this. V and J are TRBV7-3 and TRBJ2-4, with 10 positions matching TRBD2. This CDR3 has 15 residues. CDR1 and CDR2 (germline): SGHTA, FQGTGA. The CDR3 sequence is CVSSSTSGYKNIQYF. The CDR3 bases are TGTGTCAGCAGTTCGACTAGCGGGTATAAAAACATTCAGTACTTC.

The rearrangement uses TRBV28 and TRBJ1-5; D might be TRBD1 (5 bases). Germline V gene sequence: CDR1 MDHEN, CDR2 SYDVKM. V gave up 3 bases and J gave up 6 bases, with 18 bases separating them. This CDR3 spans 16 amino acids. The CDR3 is CASSLSGQGEGQPQHF. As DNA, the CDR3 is TGTGCCAGCAGTTTGAGTGGGCAGGGAGAGGGTCAGCCCCAGCATTTT.

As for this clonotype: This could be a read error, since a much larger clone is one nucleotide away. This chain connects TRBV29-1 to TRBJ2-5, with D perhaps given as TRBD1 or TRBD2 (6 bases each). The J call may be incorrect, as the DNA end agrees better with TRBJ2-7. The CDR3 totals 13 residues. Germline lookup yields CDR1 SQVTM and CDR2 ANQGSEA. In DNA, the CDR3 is TGCAGCGCGATGGGACCGGGGGCTTCCGAGCAGTACTTC. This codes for CSAMGPGASEQYF.

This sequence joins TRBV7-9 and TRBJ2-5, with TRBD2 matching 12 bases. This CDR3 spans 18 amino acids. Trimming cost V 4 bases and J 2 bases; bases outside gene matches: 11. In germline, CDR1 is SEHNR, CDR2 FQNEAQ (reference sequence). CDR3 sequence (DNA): TGTGCCAGCAGCTCCCCCTTGACTAGCGGGGGAACACAAGAGACCCAGTACTTC. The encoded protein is CASSSPLTSGGTQETQYF.

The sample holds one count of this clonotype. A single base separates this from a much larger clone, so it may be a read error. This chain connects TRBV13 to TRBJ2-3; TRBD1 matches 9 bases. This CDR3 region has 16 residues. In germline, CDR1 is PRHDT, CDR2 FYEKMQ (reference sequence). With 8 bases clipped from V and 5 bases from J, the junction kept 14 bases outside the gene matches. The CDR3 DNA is TGTGCCAGCGGCGCACTACAGGGGGCGTTTAGAGATACGCAGTATTTT. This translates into CASGALQGAFRDTQYF. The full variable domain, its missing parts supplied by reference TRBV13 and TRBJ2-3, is AAGVIQSPRHLIKEKRETATLKCYPIPRHDTVYWYQQGPGQDPQFLISFYEKMQSDKGSIPDRFSAQQFSDYHSELNMSSLELGDSALYFCASGALQGAFRDTQYFGPGTRLTVL.

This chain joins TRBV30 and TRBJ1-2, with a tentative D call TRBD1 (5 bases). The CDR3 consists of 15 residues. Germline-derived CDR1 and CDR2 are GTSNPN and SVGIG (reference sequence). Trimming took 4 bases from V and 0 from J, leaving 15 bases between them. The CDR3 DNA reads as TGTGCCTGGAAAGGGACCTCTCAAGCTAACTATGGCTACACCTTC. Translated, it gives CAWKGTSQANYGYTF.

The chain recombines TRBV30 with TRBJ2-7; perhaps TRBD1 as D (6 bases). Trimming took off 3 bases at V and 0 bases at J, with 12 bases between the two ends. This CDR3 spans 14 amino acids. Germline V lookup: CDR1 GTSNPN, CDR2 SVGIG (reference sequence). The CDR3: CAWRKTGSSYEQYF. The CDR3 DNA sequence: TGTGCCTGGAGGAAAACAGGGAGCTCCTACGAGCAGTACTTC.

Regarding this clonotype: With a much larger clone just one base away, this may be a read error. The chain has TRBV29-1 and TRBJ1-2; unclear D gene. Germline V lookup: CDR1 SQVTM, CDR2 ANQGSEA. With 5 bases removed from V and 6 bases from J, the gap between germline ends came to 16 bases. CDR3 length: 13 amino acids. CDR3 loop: CSVTLGSYHGYTF. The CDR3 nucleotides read TGCAGCGTTACTCTGGGGAGCTACCATGGCTACACCTTC.

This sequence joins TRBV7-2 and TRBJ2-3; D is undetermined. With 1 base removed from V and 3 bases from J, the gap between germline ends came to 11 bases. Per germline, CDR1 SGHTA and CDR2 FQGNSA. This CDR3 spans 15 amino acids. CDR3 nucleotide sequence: TGTGCCAGCAGCTTAGTAAAGGGATTTACAGATACGCAGTATTTT. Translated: CASSLVKGFTDTQYF.

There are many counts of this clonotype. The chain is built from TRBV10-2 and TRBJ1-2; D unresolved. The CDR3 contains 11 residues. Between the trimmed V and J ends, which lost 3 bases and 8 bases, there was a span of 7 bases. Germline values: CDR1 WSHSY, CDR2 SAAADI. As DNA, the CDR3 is TGCGCCAGCAGTGATAATGTCGGCTACACCTTC. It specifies CASSDNVGYTF.

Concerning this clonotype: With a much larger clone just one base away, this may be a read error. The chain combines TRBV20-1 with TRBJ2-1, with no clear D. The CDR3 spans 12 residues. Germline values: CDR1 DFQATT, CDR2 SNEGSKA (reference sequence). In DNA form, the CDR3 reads TGCGGTGCTAGAGATCAGATGGGTGAGCAGTTCTTC. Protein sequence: CGARDQMGEQFF.

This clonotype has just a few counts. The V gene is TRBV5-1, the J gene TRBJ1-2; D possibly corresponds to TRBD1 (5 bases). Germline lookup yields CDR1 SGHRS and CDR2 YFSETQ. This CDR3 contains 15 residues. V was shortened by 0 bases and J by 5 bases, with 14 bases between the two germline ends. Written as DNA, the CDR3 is TGCGCCAGCAGCTTGGCCGCTGACAGAGGGTATGGCTACACCTTC. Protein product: CASSLAADRGYGYTF.

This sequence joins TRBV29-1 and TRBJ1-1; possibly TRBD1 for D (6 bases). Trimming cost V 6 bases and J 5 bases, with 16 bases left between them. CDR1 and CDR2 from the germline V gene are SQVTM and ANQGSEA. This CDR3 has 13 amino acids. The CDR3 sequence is CSVGTTKGTEAFF. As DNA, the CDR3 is TGCAGCGTAGGGACAACCAAAGGGACTGAAGCTTTCTTT. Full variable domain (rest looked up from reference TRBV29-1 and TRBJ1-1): SAVISQKPSRDICQRGTSLTIQCQVDSQVTMMFWYRQQPGQSLTLIATANQGSEATYESGFVIDKFPISRPNLTFSTLTVSNMSPEDSSIYLCSVGTTKGTEAFFGQGTRLTVV.

The DNA of the CDR3 is TGCGCCAGCAGCTTCTCCGGGACGGACTATGGCTACACCTTC. Protein: CASSFSGTDYGYTF. V gene TRBV5-1 combines with J gene TRBJ1-2, with D possibly TRBD1 on 5 matching bases. The CDR3 spans 14 residues. Deletions cut 2 bases from V and 3 bases from J, with 11 bases between. From germline, CDR1 is SGHRS and CDR2 YFSETQ.

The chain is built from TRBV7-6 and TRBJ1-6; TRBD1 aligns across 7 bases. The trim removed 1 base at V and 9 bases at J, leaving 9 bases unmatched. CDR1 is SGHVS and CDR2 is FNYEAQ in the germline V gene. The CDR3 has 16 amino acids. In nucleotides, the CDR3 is TGTGCCAGCAGCTTAGGGTCGGCAGGGACAGCTTCACCCCTCCACTTT. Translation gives CASSLGSAGTASPLHF.